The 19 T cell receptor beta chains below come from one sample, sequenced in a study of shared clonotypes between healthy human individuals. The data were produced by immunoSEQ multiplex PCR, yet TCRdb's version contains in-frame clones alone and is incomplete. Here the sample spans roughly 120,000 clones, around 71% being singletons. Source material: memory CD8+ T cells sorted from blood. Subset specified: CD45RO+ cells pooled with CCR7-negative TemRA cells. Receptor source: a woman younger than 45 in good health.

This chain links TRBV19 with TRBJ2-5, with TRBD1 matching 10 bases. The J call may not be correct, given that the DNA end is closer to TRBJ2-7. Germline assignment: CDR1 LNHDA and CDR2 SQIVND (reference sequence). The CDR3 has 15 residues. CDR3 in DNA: TGTGCCAGTAGTATAGGGGGACAGGGGCAATACGAGCAGTACTTC. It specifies CASSIGGQGQYEQYF.

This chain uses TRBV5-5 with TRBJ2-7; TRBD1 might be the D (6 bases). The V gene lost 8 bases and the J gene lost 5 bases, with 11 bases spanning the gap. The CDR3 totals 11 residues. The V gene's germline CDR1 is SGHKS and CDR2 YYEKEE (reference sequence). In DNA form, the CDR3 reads TGTGCCAGTAGCGAGGGGGACGAGCAGTACTTC. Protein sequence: CASSEGDEQYF. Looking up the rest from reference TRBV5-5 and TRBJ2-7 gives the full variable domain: DAGVTQSPTHLIKTRGQQVTLRCSPISGHKSVSWYQQVLGQGPQFIFQYYEKEERGRGNFPDRFSARQFPNYSSELNVNALLLGDSALYLCASSEGDEQYFGPGTRLTVT.

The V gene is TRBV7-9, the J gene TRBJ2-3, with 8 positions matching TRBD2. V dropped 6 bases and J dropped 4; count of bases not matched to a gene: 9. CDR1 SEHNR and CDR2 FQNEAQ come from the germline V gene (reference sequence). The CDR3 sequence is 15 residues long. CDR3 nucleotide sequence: TGTGCCAGCAGACCTACGGGAGGGGGGGCAGATACGCAGTATTTT. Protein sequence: CASRPTGGGADTQYF.

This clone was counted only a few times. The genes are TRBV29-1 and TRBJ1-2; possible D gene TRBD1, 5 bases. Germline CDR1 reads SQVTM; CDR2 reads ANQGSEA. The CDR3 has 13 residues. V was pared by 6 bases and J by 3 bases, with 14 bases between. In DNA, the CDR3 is TGCAGCGTCCCGACCGACAGACACTATGGCTACACCTTC. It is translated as CSVPTDRHYGYTF.

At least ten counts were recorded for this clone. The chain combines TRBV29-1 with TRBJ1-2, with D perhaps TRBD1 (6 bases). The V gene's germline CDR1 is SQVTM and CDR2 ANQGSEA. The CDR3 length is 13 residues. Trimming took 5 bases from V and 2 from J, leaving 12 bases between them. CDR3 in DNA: TGCAGCGTTCAGACAGGCGTGAACTATGGCTACACCTTC. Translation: CSVQTGVNYGYTF.

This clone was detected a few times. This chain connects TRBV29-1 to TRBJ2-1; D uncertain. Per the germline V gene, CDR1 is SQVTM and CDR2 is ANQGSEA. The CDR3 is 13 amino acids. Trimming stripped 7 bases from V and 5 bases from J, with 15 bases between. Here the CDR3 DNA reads TGCAGCGGGACGGATGCGGTGAACAATGAGCAGTTCTTC. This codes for CSGTDAVNNEQFF.

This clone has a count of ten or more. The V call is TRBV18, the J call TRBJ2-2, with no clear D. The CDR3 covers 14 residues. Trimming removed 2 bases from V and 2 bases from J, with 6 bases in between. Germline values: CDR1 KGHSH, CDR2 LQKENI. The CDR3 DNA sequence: TGTGCCAGCTCACCATTAGCCAACACCGGGGAGCTGTTTTTT. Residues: CASSPLANTGELFF.

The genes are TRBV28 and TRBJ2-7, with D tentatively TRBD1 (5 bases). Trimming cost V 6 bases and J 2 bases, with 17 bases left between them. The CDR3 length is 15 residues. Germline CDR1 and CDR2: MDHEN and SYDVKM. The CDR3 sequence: CASSPRQGRAYEQYF. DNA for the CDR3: TGTGCCAGCAGCCCCCGGCAGGGTAGGGCCTACGAGCAGTACTTC.

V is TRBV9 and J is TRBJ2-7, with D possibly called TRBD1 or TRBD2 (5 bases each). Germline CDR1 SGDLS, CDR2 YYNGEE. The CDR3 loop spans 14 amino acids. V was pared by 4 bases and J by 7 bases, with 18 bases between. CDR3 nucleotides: TGTGCCAGCAGCTTTGGGGGTGGAAGTGATGAGCAGTACTTC. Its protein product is CASSFGGGSDEQYF.

CDR3 residues: CASSFGELVGQPQHF. Here the CDR3 DNA reads TGTGCCAGCAGTTTCGGCGAATTGGTGGGACAGCCCCAGCATTTT. V gene TRBV28 combines with J gene TRBJ1-5; no clear D gene. The germline V gene encodes CDR1 MDHEN and CDR2 SYDVKM. The CDR3 has 15 amino acids. Between the trimmed V and J ends, which lost 3 bases and 7 bases, there was a span of 16 bases.

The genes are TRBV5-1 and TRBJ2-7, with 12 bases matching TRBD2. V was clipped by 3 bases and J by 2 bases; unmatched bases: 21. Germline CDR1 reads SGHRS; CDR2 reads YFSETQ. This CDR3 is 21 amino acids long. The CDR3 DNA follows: TGCGCCAGCAGCTACCCTGACAGCCGACTAGCGGGAGCTATAATTACCTACGAGCAGTACTTC. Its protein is CASSYPDSRLAGAIITYEQYF.

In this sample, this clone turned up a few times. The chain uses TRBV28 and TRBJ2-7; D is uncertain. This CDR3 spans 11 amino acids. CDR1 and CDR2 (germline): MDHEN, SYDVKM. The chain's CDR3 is CAVVGTHEQYF. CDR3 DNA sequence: TGTGCAGTTGTCGGTACACACGAGCAGTACTTC.

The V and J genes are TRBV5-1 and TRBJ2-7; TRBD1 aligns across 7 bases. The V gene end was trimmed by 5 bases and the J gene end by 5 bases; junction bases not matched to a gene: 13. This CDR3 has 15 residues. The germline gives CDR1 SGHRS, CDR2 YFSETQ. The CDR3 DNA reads TGCGCCAGCAGTTCGAGACAGGGACGAAACCACGAGCAGTACTTC. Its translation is CASSSRQGRNHEQYF. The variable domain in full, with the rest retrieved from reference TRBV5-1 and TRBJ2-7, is KAGVTQTPRYLIKTRGQQVTLSCSPISGHRSVSWYQQTPGQGLQFLFEYFSETQRNKGNFPGRFSGRQFSNSRSEMNVSTLELGDSALYLCASSSRQGRNHEQYFGPGTRLTVT.

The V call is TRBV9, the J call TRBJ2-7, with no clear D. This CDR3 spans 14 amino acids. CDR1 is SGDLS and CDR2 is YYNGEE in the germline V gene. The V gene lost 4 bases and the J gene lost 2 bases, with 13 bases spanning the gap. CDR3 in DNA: TGTGCCAGCAGCCACGGCGGAACCCCCTACGAGCAGTACTTC. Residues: CASSHGGTPYEQYF.

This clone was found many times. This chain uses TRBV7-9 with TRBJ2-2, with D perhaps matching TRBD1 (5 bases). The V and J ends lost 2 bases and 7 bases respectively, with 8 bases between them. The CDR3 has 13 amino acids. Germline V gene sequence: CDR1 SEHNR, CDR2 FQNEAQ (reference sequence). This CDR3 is CASSLLGVGELFF. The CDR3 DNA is TGTGCCAGCAGCTTACTAGGGGTCGGGGAGCTGTTTTTT. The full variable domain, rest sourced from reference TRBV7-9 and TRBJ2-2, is DTGVSQNPRHKITKRGQNVTFRCDPISEHNRLYWYRQTLGQGPEFLTYFQNEAQLEKSRLLSDRFSAERPKGSFSTLEIQRTEQGDSAMYLCASSLLGVGELFFGEGSRLTVL.

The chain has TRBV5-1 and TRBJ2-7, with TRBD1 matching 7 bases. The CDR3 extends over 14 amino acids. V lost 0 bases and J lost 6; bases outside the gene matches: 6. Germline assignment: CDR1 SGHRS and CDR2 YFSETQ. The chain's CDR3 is CASSLGRGMIEQYF. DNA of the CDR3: TGCGCCAGCAGCTTGGGCAGGGGGATGATCGAGCAGTACTTC. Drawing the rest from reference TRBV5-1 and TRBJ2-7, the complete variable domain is KAGVTQTPRYLIKTRGQQVTLSCSPISGHRSVSWYQQTPGQGLQFLFEYFSETQRNKGNFPGRFSGRQFSNSRSEMNVSTLELGDSALYLCASSLGRGMIEQYFGPGTRLTVT.

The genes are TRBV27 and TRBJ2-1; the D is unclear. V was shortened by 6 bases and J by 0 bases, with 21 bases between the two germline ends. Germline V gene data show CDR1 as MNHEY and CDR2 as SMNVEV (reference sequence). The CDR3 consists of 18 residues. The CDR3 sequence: CASSPGVVYIGSYNEQFF. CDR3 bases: TGTGCCAGCAGCCCAGGCGTAGTTTATATCGGCTCCTACAATGAGCAGTTCTTC.

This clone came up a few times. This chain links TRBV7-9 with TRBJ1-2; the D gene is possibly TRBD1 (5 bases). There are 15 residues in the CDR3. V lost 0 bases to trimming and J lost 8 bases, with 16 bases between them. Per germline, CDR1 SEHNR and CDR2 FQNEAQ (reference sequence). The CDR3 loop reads CASSLARWRGGGYTF. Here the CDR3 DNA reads TGTGCCAGCAGCTTAGCCCGGTGGAGGGGAGGCGGCTACACCTTC.

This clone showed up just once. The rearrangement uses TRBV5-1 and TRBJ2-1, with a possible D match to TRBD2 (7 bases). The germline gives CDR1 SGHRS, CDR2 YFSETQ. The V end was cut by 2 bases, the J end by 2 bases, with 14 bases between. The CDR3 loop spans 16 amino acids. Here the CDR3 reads CASSFLAGAAYNEQFF. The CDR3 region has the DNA TGCGCCAGCAGCTTCCTCGCGGGGGCTGCCTACAATGAGCAGTTCTTC.